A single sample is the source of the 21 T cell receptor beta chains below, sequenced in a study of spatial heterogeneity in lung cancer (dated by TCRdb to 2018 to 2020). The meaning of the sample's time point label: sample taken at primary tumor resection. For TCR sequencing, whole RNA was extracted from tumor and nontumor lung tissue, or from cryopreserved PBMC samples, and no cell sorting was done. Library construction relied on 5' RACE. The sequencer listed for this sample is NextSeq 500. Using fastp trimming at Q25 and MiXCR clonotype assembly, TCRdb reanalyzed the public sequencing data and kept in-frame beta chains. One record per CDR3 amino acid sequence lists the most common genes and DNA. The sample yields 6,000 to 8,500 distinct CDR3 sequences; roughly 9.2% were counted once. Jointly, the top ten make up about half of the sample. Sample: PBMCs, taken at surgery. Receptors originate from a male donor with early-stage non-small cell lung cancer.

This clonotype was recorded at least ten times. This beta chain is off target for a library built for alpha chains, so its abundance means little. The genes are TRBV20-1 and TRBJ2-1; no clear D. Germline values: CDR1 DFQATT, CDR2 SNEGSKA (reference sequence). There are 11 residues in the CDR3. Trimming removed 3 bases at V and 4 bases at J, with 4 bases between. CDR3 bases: TGCAGTGCTAGTGGATACAATGAGCAGTTCTTC. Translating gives CSASGYNEQFF.

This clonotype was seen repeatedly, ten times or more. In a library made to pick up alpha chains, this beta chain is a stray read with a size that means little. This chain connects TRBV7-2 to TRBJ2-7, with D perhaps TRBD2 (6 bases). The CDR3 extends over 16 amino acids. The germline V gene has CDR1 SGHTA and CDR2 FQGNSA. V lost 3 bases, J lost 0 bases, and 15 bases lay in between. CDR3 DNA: TGTGCCAGCAGCTTTTGGGCGGGACCGAGCTCCTACGAGCAGTACTTC. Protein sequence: CASSFWAGPSSYEQYF.

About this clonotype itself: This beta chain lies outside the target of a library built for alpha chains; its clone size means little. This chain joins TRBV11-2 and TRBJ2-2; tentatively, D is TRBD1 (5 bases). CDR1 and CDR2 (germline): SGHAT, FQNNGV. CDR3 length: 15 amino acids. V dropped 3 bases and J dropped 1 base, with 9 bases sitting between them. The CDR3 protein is CASSLDTGNTGELFF. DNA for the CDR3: TGTGCCAGCAGCTTGGACACAGGGAACACCGGGGAGCTGTTTTTT.

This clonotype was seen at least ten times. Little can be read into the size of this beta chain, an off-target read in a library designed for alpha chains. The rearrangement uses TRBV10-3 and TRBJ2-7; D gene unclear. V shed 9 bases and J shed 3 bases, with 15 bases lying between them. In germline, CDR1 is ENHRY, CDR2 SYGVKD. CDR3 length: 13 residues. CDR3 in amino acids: CAISTKGGYEQYF. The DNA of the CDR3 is TGTGCCATTTCAACGAAGGGCGGCTACGAGCAGTACTTC.

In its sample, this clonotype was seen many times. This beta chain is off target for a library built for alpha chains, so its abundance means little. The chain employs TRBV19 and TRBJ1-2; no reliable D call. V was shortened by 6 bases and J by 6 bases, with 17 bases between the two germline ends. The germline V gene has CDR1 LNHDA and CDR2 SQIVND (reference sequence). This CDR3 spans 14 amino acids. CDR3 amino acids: CASSPTGYQNGYTF. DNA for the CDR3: TGTGCCAGTAGCCCGACGGGATATCAAAATGGCTACACCTTC.

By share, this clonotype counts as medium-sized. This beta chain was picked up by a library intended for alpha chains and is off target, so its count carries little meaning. The CDR3 region is CSAKDWAQETQYF. The CDR3 nucleotides are TGCAGTGCCAAAGACTGGGCCCAAGAGACCCAGTACTTC. This chain uses TRBV20-1 with TRBJ2-5; D gene ambiguous. CDR1 DFQATT and CDR2 SNEGSKA come from the germline V gene (reference sequence). The CDR3 covers 13 residues. Trimming cost V 6 bases and J 1 base, with 12 bases left between them.

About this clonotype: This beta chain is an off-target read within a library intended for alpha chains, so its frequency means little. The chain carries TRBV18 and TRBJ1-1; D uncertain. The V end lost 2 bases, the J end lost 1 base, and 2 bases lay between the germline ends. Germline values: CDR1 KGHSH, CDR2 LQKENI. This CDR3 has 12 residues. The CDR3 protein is CASSPGNTEAFF. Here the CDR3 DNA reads TGTGCCAGCTCACCAGGGAACACTGAAGCTTTCTTT.

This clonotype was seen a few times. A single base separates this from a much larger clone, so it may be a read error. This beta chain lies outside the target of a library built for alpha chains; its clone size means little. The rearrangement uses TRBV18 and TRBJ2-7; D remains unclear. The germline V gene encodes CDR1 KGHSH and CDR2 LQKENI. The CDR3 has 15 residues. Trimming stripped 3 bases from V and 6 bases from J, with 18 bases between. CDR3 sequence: CASSPTERGLSEQYF. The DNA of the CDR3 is TGTGCCAGCTCACCCACGGAGCGTGGCCTTTCCGAGCAGTACTTC. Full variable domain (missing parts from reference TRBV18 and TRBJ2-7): NAGVMQNPRHLVRRRGQEARLRCSPMKGHSHVYWYRQLPEEGLKFMVYLQKENIIDESGMPKERFSAEFPKEGPSILRIQQVVRGDSAAYFCASSPTERGLSEQYFGPGTRLTVT.

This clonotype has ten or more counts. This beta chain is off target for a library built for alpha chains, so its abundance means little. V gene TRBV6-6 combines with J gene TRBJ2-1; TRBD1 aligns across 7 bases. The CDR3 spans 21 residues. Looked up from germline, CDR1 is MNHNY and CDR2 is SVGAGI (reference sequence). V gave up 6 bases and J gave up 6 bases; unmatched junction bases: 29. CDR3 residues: CASSLAFLTGLKVFRINEQFF. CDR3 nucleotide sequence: TGTGCCAGCAGCCTCGCTTTCCTGACAGGGTTGAAGGTGTTCAGAATCAATGAGCAGTTCTTC.

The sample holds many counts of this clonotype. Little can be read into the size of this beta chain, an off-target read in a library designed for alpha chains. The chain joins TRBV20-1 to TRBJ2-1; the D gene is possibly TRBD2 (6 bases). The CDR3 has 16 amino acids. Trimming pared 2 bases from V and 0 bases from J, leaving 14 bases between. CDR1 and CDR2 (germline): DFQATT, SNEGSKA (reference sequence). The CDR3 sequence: CSARPWTGSSYNEQFF. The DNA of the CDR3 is TGCAGTGCTAGACCCTGGACCGGGAGCTCCTACAATGAGCAGTTCTTC.

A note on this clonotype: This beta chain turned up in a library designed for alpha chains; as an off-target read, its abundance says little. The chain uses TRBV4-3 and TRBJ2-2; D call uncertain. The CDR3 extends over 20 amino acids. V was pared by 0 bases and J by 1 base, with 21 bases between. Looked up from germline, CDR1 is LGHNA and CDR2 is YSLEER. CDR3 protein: CASSQDPPSHYVVNTGELFF. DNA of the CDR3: TGCGCCAGCAGCCAAGATCCGCCATCCCATTATGTTGTGAACACCGGGGAGCTGTTTTTT.

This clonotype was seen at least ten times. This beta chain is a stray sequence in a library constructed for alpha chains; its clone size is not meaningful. The CDR3 spells CASSLAAVQETQYF. CDR3 nucleotides: TGCGCCAGCAGCTTGGCGGCGGTACAAGAGACCCAGTACTTC. The chain has TRBV5-1 and TRBJ2-5; D remains unclear. The CDR3 covers 14 residues. V lost 0 bases and J 2 bases, leaving 8 bases between the germline ends. In germline, CDR1 is SGHRS, CDR2 YFSETQ.

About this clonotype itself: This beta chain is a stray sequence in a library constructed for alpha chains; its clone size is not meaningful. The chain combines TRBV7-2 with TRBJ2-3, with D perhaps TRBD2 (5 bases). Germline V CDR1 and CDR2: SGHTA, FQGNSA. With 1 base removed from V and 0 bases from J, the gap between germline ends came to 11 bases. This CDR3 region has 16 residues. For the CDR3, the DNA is TGTGCCAGCAGCTTAGGTGGCGGGTACAGCACAGATACGCAGTATTTT. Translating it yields CASSLGGGYSTDTQYF.

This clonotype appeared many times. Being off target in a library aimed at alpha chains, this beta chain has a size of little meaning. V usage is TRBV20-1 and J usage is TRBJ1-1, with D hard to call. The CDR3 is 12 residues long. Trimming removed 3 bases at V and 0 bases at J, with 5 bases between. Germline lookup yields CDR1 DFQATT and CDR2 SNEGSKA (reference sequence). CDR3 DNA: TGCAGTGCTAGTTCAGTGAACACTGAAGCTTTCTTT. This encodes CSASSVNTEAFF.

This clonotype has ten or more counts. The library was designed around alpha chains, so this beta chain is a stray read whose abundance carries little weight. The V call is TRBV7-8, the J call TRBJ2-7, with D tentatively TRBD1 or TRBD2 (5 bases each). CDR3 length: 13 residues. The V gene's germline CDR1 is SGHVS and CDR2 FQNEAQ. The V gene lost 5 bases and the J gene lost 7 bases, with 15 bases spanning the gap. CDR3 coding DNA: TGTGCCAGCAGCCGGGACCGGGTGGATGAGCAGTACTTC. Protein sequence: CASSRDRVDEQYF.

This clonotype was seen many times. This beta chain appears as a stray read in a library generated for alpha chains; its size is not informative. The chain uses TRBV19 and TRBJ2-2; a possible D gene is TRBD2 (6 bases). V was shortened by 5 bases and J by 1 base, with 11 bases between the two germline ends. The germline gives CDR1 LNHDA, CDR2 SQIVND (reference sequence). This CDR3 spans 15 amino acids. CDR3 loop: CASSWAGQNTGELFF. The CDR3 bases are TGTGCCAGTAGTTGGGCGGGGCAGAACACCGGGGAGCTGTTTTTT.

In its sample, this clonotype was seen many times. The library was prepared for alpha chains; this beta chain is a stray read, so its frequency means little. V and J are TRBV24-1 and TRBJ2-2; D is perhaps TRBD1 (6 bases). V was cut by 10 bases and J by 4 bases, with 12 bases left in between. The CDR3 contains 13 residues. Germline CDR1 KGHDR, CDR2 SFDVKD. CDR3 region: CATTGTTTGELFF. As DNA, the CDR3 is TGTGCCACAACCGGGACAACCACCGGGGAGCTGTTTTTT.

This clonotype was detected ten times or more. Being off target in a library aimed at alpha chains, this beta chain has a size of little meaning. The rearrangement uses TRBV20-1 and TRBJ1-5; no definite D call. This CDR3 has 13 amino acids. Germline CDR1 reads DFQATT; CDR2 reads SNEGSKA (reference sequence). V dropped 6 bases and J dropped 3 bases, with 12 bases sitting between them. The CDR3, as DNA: TGCAGTGCCACGGACGGAACCAATCAGCCCCAGCATTTT. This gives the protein CSATDGTNQPQHF.

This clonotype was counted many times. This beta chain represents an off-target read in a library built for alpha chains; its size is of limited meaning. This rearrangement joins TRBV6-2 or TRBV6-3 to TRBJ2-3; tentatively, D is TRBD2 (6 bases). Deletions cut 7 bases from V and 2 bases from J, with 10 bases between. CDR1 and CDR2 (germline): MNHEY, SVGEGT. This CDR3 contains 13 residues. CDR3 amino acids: CASTGDLTDTQYF. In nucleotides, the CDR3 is TGTGCCAGCACGGGGGACCTCACAGATACGCAGTATTTT.

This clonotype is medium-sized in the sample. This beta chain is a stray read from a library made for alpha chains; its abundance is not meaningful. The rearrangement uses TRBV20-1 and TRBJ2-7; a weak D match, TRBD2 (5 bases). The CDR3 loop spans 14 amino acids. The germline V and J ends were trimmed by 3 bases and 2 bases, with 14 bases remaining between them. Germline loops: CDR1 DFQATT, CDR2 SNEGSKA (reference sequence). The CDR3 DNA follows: TGCAGTGCTAGCACACCGGGATACCCCTACGAGCAGTACTTC. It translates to CSASTPGYPYEQYF.

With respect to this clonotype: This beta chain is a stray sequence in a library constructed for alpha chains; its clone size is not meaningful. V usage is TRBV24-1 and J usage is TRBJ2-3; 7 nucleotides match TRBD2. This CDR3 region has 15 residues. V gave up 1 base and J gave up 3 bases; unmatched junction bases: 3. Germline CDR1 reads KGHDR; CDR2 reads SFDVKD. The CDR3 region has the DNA TGTGCCACCAGTGATTTTGCGGGAGTAACAGATACGCAGTATTTT. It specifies CATSDFAGVTDTQYF.